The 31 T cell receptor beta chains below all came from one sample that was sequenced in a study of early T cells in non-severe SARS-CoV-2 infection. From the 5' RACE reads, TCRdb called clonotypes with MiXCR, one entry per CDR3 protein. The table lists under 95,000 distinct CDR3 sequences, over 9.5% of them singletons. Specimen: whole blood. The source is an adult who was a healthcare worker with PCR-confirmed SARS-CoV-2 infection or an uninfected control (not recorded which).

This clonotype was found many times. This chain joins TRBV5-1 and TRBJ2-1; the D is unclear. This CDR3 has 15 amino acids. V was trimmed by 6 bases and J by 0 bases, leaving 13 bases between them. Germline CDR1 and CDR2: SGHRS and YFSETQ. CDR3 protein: CASTRLSSSYNEQFF. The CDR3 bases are TGCGCCAGCACCCGCCTGTCTAGCTCCTACAATGAGCAGTTCTTC.

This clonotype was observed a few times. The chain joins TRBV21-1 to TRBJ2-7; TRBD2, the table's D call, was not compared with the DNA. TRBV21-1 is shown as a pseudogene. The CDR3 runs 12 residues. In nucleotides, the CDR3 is TGTGCCAGCAGCAACCGGGACTGCGAGCAGTACTTC. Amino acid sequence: CASSNRDCEQYF.

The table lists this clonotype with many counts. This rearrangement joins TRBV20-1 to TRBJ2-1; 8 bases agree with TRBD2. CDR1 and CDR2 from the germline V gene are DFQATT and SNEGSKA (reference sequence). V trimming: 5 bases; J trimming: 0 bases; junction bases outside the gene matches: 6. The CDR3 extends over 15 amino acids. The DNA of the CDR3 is TGCAGTGCTGGGGGCGGGACTAGCTCCTACAATGAGCAGTTCTTC. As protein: CSAGGGTSSYNEQFF.

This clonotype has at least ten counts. The CDR3 DNA follows: TGTGCCAGCAGCAAGGGACTAGGTGAAGAGACCCAGTACTTC. This translates into CASSKGLGEETQYF. This rearrangement joins TRBV7-8 to TRBJ2-5; 8 bases are a match to TRBD2. J was trimmed by 3 bases and V by 5 bases; bases with no gene match: 5. Germline CDR1 reads SGHVS; CDR2 reads FQNEAQ. The CDR3 has 14 residues.

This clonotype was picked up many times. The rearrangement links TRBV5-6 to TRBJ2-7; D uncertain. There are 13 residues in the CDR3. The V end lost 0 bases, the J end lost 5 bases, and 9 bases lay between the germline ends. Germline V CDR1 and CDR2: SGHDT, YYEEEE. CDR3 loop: CASSLVAGDEQYF. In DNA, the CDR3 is TGTGCCAGCAGCTTGGTCGCAGGCGACGAGCAGTACTTC.

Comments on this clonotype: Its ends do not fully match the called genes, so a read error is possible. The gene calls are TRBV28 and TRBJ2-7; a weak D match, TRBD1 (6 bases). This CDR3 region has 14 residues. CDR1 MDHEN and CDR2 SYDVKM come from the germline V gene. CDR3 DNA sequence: TGTGTCAGCAGTTCTGGACAGCCCCCCTACGAGCAGTACTTC. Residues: CVSSSGQPPYEQYF.

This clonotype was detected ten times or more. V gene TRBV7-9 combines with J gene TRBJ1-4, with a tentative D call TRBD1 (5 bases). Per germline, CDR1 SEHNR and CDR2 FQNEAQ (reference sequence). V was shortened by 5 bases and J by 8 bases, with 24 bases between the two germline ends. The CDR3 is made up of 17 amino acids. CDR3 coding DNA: TGTGCCAGCAGCCCGAACGGGGGAGACAAGAAGGAAGAAAAACTGTTTTTT. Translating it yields CASSPNGGDKKEEKLFF.

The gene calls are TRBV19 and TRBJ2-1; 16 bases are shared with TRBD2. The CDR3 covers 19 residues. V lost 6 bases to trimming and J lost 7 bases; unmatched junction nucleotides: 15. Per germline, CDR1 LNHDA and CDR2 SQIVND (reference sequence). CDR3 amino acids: CASRSSVGTSGRAGNEQFF. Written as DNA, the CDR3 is TGTGCCAGTAGATCATCCGTTGGGACTAGCGGGAGGGCCGGGAATGAGCAGTTCTTC.

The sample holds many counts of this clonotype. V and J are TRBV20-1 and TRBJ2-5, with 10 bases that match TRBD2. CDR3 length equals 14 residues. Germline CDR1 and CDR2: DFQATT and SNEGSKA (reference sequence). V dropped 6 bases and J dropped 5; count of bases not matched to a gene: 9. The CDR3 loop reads CSADQAGGPETQYF. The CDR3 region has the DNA TGCAGTGCCGATCAAGCGGGAGGGCCGGAGACCCAGTACTTC.

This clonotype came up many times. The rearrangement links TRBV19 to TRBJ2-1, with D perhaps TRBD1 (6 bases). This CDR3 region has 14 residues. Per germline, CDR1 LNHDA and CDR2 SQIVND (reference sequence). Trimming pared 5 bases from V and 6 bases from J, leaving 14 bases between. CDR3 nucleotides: TGTGCCAGTAGTTCTAGGGGGAAGGGCAATGAGCAGTTCTTC. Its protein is CASSSRGKGNEQFF. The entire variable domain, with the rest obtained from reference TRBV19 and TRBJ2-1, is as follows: DGGITQSPKYLFRKEGQNVTLSCEQNLNHDAMYWYRQDPGQGLRLIYYSQIVNDFQKGDIAEGYSVSREKKESFPLTVTSAQKNPTAFYLCASSSRGKGNEQFFGPGTRLTVL.

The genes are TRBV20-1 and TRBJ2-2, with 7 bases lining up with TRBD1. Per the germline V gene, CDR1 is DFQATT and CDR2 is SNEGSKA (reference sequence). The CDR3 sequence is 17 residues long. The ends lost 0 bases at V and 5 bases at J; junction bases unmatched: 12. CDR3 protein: CSARDYKRGQVTGELFF. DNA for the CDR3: TGCAGTGCTAGAGATTACAAGAGGGGGCAGGTTACCGGGGAGCTGTTTTTT.

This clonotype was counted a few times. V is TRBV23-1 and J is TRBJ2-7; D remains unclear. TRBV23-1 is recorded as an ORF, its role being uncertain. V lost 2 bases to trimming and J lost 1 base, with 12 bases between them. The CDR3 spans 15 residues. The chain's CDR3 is CASSQPRIQSYEQYF. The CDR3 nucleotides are TGCGCCAGCAGTCAACCCCGGATACAGTCCTACGAGCAGTACTTC.

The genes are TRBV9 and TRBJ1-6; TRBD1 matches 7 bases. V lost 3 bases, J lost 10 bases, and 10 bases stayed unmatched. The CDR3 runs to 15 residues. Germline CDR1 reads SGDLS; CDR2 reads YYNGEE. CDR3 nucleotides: TGTGCCAGCAGCGAGGGGGGACAGAGGGGATCACCCCTCCACTTT. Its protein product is CASSEGGQRGSPLHF.

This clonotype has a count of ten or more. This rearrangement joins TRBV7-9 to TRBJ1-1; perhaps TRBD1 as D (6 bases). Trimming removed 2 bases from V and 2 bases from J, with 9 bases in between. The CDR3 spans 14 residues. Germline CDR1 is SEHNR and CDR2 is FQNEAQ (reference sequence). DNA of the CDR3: TGTGCCAGCAGCTTAAGACAGGCCAACACTGAAGCTTTCTTT. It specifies CASSLRQANTEAFF.

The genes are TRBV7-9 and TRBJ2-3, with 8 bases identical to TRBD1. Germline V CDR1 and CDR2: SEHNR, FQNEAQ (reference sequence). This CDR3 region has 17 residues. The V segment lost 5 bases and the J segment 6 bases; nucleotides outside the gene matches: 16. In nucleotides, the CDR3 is TGTGCCAGCAGCACACGGGCTGGACAGGGTAGGGCGGATACGCAGTATTTT. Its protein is CASSTRAGQGRADTQYF.

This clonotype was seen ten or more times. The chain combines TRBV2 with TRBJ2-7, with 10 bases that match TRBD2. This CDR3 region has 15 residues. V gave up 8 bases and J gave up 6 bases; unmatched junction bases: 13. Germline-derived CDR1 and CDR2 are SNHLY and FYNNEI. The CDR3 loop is CASAWGSSGRPEQYF. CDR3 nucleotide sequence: TGTGCCAGCGCTTGGGGGAGTAGCGGGAGGCCCGAGCAGTACTTC.

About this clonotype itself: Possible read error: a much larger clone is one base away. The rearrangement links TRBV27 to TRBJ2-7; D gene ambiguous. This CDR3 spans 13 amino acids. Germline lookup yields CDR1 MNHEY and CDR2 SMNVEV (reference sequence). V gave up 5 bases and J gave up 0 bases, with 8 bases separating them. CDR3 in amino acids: CASSMVSSYEQYF. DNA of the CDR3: TGTGCCAGCAGTATGGTTTCCTCCTACGAGCAGTACTTC.

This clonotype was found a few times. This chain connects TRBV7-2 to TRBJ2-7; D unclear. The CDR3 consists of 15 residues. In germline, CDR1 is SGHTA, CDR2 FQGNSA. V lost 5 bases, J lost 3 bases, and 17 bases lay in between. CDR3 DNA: TGTGCCAGCAGCCTTTCCGCTGTGATCGACTACGAGCAGTACTTC. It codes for CASSLSAVIDYEQYF.

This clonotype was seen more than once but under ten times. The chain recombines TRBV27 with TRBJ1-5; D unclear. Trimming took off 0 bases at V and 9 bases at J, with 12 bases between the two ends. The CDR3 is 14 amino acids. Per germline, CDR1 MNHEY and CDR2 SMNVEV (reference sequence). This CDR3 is CASSLSSQRMPQHF. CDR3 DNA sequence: TGTGCCAGCAGTTTATCCTCCCAACGTATGCCCCAGCATTTT.

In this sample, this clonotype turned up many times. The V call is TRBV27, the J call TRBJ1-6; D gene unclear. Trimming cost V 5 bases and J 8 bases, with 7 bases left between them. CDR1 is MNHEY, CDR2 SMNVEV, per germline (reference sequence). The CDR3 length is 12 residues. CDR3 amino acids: CASSKEDSPLHF. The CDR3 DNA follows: TGTGCCAGCAGTAAAGAGGATTCACCCCTCCACTTT.

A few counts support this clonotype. The DNA for the CDR3 is TGTGCCAGCGGGGGTTACTACGAGCAGTACTTC. It is translated as CASGGYYEQYF. V gene TRBV11-2 combines with J gene TRBJ2-7; D is perhaps TRBD1 or TRBD2 (5 bases each). CDR1 is SGHAT, CDR2 FQNNGV, per germline. V shed 8 bases and J shed 3 bases, with 8 bases lying between them. This CDR3 contains 11 residues.

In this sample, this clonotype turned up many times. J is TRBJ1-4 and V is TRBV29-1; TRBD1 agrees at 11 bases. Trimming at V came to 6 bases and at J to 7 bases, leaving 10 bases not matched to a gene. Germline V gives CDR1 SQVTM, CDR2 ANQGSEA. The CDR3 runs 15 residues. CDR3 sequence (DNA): TGCAGCGTCGGGAAACCGGGACAGGGGGTTGAAAAACTGTTTTTT. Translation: CSVGKPGQGVEKLFF.

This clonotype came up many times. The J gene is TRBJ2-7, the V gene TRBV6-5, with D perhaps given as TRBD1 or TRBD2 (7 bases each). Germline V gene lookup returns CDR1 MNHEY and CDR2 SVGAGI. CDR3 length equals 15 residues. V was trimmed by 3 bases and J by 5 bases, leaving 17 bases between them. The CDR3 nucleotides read TGTGCCAGCAGTTATGGGGGAGGGGGCGGGAACGAGCAGTACTTC. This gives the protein CASSYGGGGGNEQYF.

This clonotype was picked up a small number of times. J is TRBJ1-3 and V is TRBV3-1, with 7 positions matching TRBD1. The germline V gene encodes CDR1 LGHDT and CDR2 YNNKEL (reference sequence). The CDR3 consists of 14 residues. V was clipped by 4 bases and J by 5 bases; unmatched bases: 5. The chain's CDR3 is CASSLGQLRNTIYF. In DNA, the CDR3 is TGTGCCAGCAGCCTGGGACAGCTCCGAAACACCATATATTTT.

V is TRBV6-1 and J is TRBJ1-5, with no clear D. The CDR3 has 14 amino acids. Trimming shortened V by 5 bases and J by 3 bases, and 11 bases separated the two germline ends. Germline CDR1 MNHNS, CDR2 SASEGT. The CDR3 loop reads CASSPGQLNQPQHF. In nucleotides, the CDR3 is TGTGCCAGCAGTCCCGGGCAGCTCAATCAGCCCCAGCATTTT.

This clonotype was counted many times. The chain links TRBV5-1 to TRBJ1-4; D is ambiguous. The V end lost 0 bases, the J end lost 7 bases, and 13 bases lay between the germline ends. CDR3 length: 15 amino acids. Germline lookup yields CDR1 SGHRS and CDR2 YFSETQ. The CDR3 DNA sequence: TGCGCCAGCAGCTTGGGGGCCGGGGATGGTGAAAAACTGTTTTTT. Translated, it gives CASSLGAGDGEKLFF.

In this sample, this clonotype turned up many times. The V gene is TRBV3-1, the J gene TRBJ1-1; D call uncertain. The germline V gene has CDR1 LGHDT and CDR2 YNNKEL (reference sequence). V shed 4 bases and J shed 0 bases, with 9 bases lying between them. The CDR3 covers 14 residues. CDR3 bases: TGTGCCAGCAGCCTGGGCAGCATGAACACTGAAGCTTTCTTT. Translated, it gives CASSLGSMNTEAFF.

CDR3 DNA: TGCAGTGCTTATACGGCGGGACAGGGGAACTATGGCTACACCTTC. Its protein is CSAYTAGQGNYGYTF. The genes are TRBV20-1 and TRBJ1-2; 10 bases agree with TRBD1. With V trimmed by 5 bases and J by 2 bases, 8 bases remained unmatched. The CDR3 consists of 15 residues. The germline V gene has CDR1 DFQATT and CDR2 SNEGSKA (reference sequence).

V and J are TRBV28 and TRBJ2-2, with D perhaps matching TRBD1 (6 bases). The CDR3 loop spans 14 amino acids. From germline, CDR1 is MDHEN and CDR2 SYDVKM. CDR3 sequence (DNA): TGTGCTTCCTATGGGGCAGGGGTGGCCGGGGAGCTGTTTTTT. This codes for CASYGAGVAGELFF. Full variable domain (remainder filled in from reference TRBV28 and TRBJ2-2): DVKVTQSSRYLVKRTGEKVFLECVQDMDHENMFWYRQDPGLGLRLIYFSYDVKMKEKGDIPEGYSVSREKKERFSLILESASTNQTSMYLCASYGAGVAGELFFGEGSRLTVL.

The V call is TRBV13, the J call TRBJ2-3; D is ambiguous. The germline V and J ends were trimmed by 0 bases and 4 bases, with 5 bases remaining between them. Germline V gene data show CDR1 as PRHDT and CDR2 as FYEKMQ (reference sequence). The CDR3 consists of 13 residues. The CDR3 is CASSLGVPDTQYF. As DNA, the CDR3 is TGTGCCAGCAGCTTAGGAGTCCCAGATACGCAGTATTTT.

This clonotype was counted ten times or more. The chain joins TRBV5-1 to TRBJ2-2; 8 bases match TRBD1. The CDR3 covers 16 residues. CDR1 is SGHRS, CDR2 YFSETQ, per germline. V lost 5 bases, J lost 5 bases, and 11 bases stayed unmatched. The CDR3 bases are TGCGCCAGCAGAAATAACAGGGGGATCAAGACCGGGGAGCTGTTTTTT. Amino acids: CASRNNRGIKTGELFF.